The clone carrying this T cell receptor (beta chain) was recorded once. This specimen comes from a study of blood T cell repertoires in COVID-19. Looking at the study overall: The samples span acute and convalescent COVID-19 from the United States, Italy and Spain.

Data came from immunoSEQ multiplex PCR; TCRdb stores just in-frame clones and leaves some out. The sample lists about 210,000 clones; 82% were seen once. CDR1 is SGHNT, CDR2 YENEEA, per germline. Germline trimming cut 5 bases from V and 4 bases from J; bases unmatched to any gene: 3. CDR3 size: 15 residues. Sequenced input: peripheral blood. The chain carries TRBV11-3 and TRBJ2-3, with TRBD2 identical over 13 bases. This TCR derives from a middle-aged woman with acute or convalescent COVID-19. Here the CDR3 DNA reads TGTGCCAGCAGCGTCGGACTAGCGGGAGCAGATACGCAGTATTTT. It specifies CASSVGLAGADTQYF.